The rows below give T cell receptor beta chains drawn from one sample of a study of blood T cells in healthy people across ages. TCRdb recomputed calls from the 5' RACE reads with MiXCR, one row per CDR3 protein. The table shows 1.5 million to 2 million distinct CDR3 sequences, with roughly 30% occurring only once. The sequencing input was blood. These receptor sequences come from a woman aged 25 to 45 in good health. Both conserved end residues are part of each CDR3. A D gene is named only where the DNA matches it firmly. Rows may omit the clone size; those that give it use once, few, many or a size class.

v_call	j_call	clone_size	d_call	cdr3_nt	cdr3_aa
TRBV24-1	TRBJ2-3	-	-	TGTGCCACCAGTGACCCCGGCTCGAGCACAGATACGCAGTATTTT	CATSDPGSSTDTQYF
TRBV5-5	TRBJ2-7	few	TRBD1	TGTGCCAGCAGCCATCGACAGGGGGCCACCACCTACGAGCAGTACTTC	CASSHRQGATTYEQYF
TRBV12-3/TRBV12-4	TRBJ1-5	few	-	TGTGCCAGCAGCCCCAAGGTCGTAGAGTATAGCAATCAGCCCCAGCATTTT	CASSPKVVEYSNQPQHF
TRBV6-6	TRBJ1-2	many	TRBD1	TGTGCCAGCAGTTCCGCCGACGGGAGGGGGCGAAGCTATGGCTACACCTTC	CASSSADGRGRSYGYTF
TRBV7-2	TRBJ2-5	-	TRBD2	TGTGCCAGCAGCCAAAATAGCGGGGCCGGGGGGACCCAGTACTTC	CASSQNSGAGGTQYF
TRBV3-1	TRBJ2-3	-	-	TGTGCCAGCAGCCATCCCCATCCTACTGTAGATACGCAGTATTTT	CASSHPHPTVDTQYF
TRBV28	TRBJ1-5	few	-	TGTGCCAGCAGTCTGGGAGAAACGCGGGCGGGTCAACCCCAGCATTTT	CASSLGETRAGQPQHF
TRBV4-3	TRBJ2-1	-	TRBD2	TGCGCCAGCAGCCCGGGACTAGCGTCGAGCTCCTACAATGAGCAGTTCTTC	CASSPGLASSSYNEQFF
TRBV29-1	TRBJ2-1	many	TRBD2	TGCAGCGTTGGGGCTAGCGGGGGGACGCCCTACAATGAGCAGTTCTTC	CSVGASGGTPYNEQFF
TRBV7-8	TRBJ2-5	-	TRBD2	TGTGCCAGCAGCTTACTTAGCGGGAGGGCTTTGAAGACCCAGTACTTC	CASSLLSGRALKTQYF
TRBV21-1	TRBJ2-5	-	-	TGTGCCAGCAGCAAAGAAGCGGGAAGGGAGACCCAGTACTTC	CASSKEAGRETQYF
TRBV20-1	TRBJ1-2	-	-	TGCAGTGCTAGAGTAAGCGGCAGGGATGGCTACACCTTC	CSARVSGRDGYTF
TRBV27	TRBJ2-3	-	TRBD1	TGTGCCAGCAGTAATGGACAGGGCGCAGATACGCAGTATTTT	CASSNGQGADTQYF
TRBV20-1	TRBJ2-1	-	-	TGCAGCGTGACGTCTGGCAGTAGTGAGCAGTTCTTC	CSVTSGSSEQFF
TRBV29-1	TRBJ1-1	-	-	TGCAGCGTATCGCCGGGAGGGAACACTGAAGCTTTCTTT	CSVSPGGNTEAFF
TRBV25-1	TRBJ2-5	-	-	TGTGCCAGCAGTGAGCAGGGGAGGGGAGAGACCCAGTACTTC	CASSEQGRGETQYF
TRBV28	TRBJ1-5	-	-	TGTGCCAGCAGTACTCAATATCAGCCCCAGCATTTT	CASSTQYQPQHF
TRBV7-9	TRBJ2-1	once	-	TGTGCCAGCAGCTTAGAAGTCCGCTGGCAGACACAGTTCTTC	CASSLEVRWQTQFF
TRBV29-1	TRBJ1-1	many	-	TGCAGCGTTCGGAGGGATCTGGGGACTGAAGCTTTCTTT	CSVRRDLGTEAFF
TRBV29-1	TRBJ2-1	-	TRBD2	TGCAGCGCCTCGAGCGGGAGCCCCTACAATGAGCAGGTCTTC	CSASSGSPYNEQVF